These T cell receptor beta chains were read from a single sample in a study of T cell responses to AZD1222 COVID-19 vaccine. TCRdb keeps only in-frame clones here, not all; method: immunoSEQ multiplex PCR. The sample contains 95,000 to 150,000 clones, about 90% of which appear only once. This sample comprised peripheral blood, obtained on day 0 of AZD1222 vaccination. The receptor source for this set is an adult in good health. CDR3s include the opening cysteine and the closing phenylalanine or tryptophan. D genes are given only for firm matches. The size of a clone is reported for some rows only, either as once, few or many, or as a class for expanded clones.

v_call: TRBV6-6
clone_size: NA
d_call: NA
j_call: TRBJ1-6
cdr3_nt: TGTGCCAGCAGCCCACAGGGAGGTAATTCACCCCTCCACTTT
cdr3_aa: CASSPQGGNSPLHF

v_call: TRBV5-1
clone_size: NA
d_call: NA
j_call: TRBJ2-2
cdr3_nt: TGCGCCAGCAGCTTGGGGGGAGACACCGGGGAGCTGTTTTTT
cdr3_aa: CASSLGGDTGELFF

v_call: TRBV5-1
clone_size: NA
d_call: NA
j_call: TRBJ2-1
cdr3_nt: TGCGCCAGCAGCTTTACAGGAAACAATGAGCAGTTCTTC
cdr3_aa: CASSFTGNNEQFF

v_call: TRBV7-9
clone_size: once
d_call: TRBD2
j_call: TRBJ2-5
cdr3_nt: TGTGCCAGCAGCCCCGAAGCGGGGGACATCCCTGCAGCTCAAGAGACCCAGTACTTC
cdr3_aa: CASSPEAGDIPAAQETQYF

v_call: TRBV6-5
clone_size: NA
d_call: NA
j_call: TRBJ1-1
cdr3_nt: TGTGCCAGCACCCCTCGGGAGAACACTGAAGCTTTCTTT
cdr3_aa: CASTPRENTEAFF

v_call: TRBV19
clone_size: once
d_call: TRBD1
j_call: TRBJ1-1
cdr3_nt: TGTGCCAGTAGTACCCTTGGACAGGGGAGAACTGAAGCTTTCTTT
cdr3_aa: CASSTLGQGRTEAFF

v_call: TRBV19
clone_size: NA
d_call: NA
j_call: TRBJ1-3
cdr3_nt: TGTGCCAGTACTCAGGGTTATGGAAACACCATATATTTT
cdr3_aa: CASTQGYGNTIYF

v_call: TRBV5-4
clone_size: NA
d_call: TRBD2
j_call: TRBJ2-3
cdr3_nt: TGTGCCAGCAGCTTGTGGACTAGCGGGGGGGCAGATACGCAGTATTTT
cdr3_aa: CASSLWTSGGADTQYF

v_call: TRBV7-2
clone_size: NA
d_call: NA
j_call: TRBJ2-3
cdr3_nt: TGTGCCAGCAGCTTTACAGGGTCCACAGATACGCAGTATTTT
cdr3_aa: CASSFTGSTDTQYF

v_call: TRBV9
clone_size: NA
d_call: NA
j_call: TRBJ1-1
cdr3_nt: TGTGCCAGCAGCGTAGGGAATCCAGGGGCTCCGAACACTGAAGCTTTCTTT
cdr3_aa: CASSVGNPGAPNTEAFF

v_call: TRBV18
clone_size: NA
d_call: NA
j_call: TRBJ1-6
cdr3_nt: TGTGCCAGCTCACCAGGGGCAGATTCACCCCTCCACTTT
cdr3_aa: CASSPGADSPLHF

v_call: TRBV7-2
clone_size: NA
d_call: NA
j_call: TRBJ2-2
cdr3_nt: TGTGCCAGCAGCCCCAACCCCGGGGCTGGGGAGCTGTTTTTT
cdr3_aa: CASSPNPGAGELFF

v_call: TRBV19
clone_size: few
d_call: NA
j_call: TRBJ1-2
cdr3_nt: TGTGCCAGTAGTCCGGACATCTTCTATGGCTACACCTTC
cdr3_aa: CASSPDIFYGYTF

v_call: TRBV6-2/TRBV6-3
clone_size: once
d_call: NA
j_call: TRBJ1-2
cdr3_nt: TGTGCCAGCAGTTACTCCCGGACCGCCGGCGGCTACACCTTC
cdr3_aa: CASSYSRTAGGYTF

v_call: TRBV5-1
clone_size: NA
d_call: TRBD2
j_call: TRBJ2-3
cdr3_nt: TGCGCCAGCAGCTTCCACGAACTAGCGTCGAGCACAGATACGCAGTATTTT
cdr3_aa: CASSFHELASSTDTQYF

v_call: TRBV20-1
clone_size: medium-sized
d_call: NA
j_call: TRBJ1-2
cdr3_nt: TGCAGTGCTAGACGGGACAATGGCTACACCTTC
cdr3_aa: CSARRDNGYTF

v_call: TRBV5-1
clone_size: NA
d_call: TRBD2
j_call: TRBJ2-3
cdr3_nt: TGCGCCAGCAGCTTTACTAGCGGGGGGGCAGATACGCAGTATTTT
cdr3_aa: CASSFTSGGADTQYF

v_call: TRBV30
clone_size: NA
d_call: NA
j_call: TRBJ1-5
cdr3_nt: TGTGCCTGGAGTATGGCCCTTAGCAATCAGCCCCAGCATTTT
cdr3_aa: CAWSMALSNQPQHF

v_call: TRBV4-1
clone_size: NA
d_call: TRBD1
j_call: TRBJ1-6
cdr3_nt: TGCGCCAGCAGCCCCCGGGACAGGGGCGAGTATAATTCACCCCTCCACTTT
cdr3_aa: CASSPRDRGEYNSPLHF

v_call: TRBV18
clone_size: once
d_call: NA
j_call: TRBJ1-2
cdr3_nt: TGTGCCAGCTCACCGGGCTACCCGGGGCACTATGGCTACACCTTC
cdr3_aa: CASSPGYPGHYGYTF

v_call: TRBV19
clone_size: NA
d_call: TRBD1
j_call: TRBJ1-3
cdr3_nt: TGTGCCAGTAGTCCCGGACAGGGGGAATCTGGAAACACCATATATTTT
cdr3_aa: CASSPGQGESGNTIYF

v_call: TRBV29-1
clone_size: NA
d_call: NA
j_call: TRBJ2-3
cdr3_nt: TGCAGCGTTGAGGGGTCCCTTGAAAGTAGAGGGGGTGGAGATACGCAGTATTTT
cdr3_aa: CSVEGSLESRGGGDTQYF

v_call: TRBV5-4
clone_size: NA
d_call: NA
j_call: TRBJ1-3
cdr3_nt: TGTGCCAGCAGCTTACAAGCTGGAAACACCATATATTTT
cdr3_aa: CASSLQAGNTIYF

v_call: TRBV18
clone_size: NA
d_call: TRBD1
j_call: TRBJ1-1
cdr3_nt: TGTGCCAGCTCACAACTACAGGGGGCGATTGAAGCTTTCTTT
cdr3_aa: CASSQLQGAIEAFF